This T cell receptor beta chain was obtained from a study of blood T cell repertoires in COVID-19. Study as a whole: Sources were T cells, B-cell-depleted T cells, or PBMCs; the material itself was cDNA or gDNA.

In germline, CDR1 is MNHEY, CDR2 SMNVEV (reference sequence). This CDR3 spans 14 amino acids. Trimming shortened V by 3 bases and J by 4 bases, and 12 bases separated the two germline ends. In the original analysis: Amplification of reference gene primers provided the estimated nucleated cell counts. The assay was immunoSEQ multiplex PCR, and TCRdb's table has in-frame clones only and misses some. V and J calls and clone size are as listed in that table; D and trimming were resolved from the DNA. The sample yields about 210,000 clones, about nine tenths seen once. The material sequenced was peripheral blood. The sequence was collected from a woman aged 40 to 50 with acute or convalescent COVID-19. The chain is built from TRBV27 and TRBJ1-1, with D unclear. The CDR3 loop reads CASSFAVRGTEAFF. The CDR3, as DNA: TGTGCCAGCAGTTTCGCGGTCCGGGGCACTGAAGCTTTCTTT.